This T cell receptor (beta chain) was sequenced for a study of blood T cell repertoires in COVID-19. Authors' processing steps: By means of reference gene primer amplification, nucleated cell counts were estimated. TCRdb keeps only in-frame clones here, not all; method: immunoSEQ multiplex PCR. D and trimming were read from the DNA, whereas the V and J calls and clone size are those reported in that table. Of some 58,000 clones in the sample, approximately 86% were seen once. V shed 1 base and J 5 bases; nucleotides not matched to a gene: 6. The CDR3 runs 16 residues. Germline values: CDR1 SNHLY, CDR2 FYNNEI.

The sequence was collected from a man aged 35 to 55 with acute or convalescent COVID-19. V is TRBV2 and J is TRBJ2-5, with TRBD2 matching 11 bases. Sequenced input: peripheral blood. The CDR3 sequence is CASSEDVAGGPETQYF. The CDR3 nucleotides are TGTGCCAGCAGTGAAGACGTAGCGGGGGGGCCGGAGACCCAGTACTTC.